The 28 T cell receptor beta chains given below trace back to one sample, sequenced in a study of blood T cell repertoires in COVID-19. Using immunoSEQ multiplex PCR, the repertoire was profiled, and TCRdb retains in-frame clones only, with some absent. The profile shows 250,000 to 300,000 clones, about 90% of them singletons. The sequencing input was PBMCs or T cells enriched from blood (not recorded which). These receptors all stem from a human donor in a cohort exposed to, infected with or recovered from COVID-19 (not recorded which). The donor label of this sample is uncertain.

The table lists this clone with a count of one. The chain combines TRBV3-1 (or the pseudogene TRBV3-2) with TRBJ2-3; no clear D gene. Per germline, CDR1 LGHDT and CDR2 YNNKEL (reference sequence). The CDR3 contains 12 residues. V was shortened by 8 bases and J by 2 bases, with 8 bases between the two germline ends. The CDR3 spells CASSPTTDTQYF. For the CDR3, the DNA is TGTGCCAGCTCACCTACCACAGATACGCAGTATTTT.

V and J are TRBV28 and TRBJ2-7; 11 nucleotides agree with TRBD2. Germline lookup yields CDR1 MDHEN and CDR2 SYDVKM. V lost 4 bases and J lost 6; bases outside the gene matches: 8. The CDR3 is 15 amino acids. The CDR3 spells CASSSRGTSGREQYF. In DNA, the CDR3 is TGTGCCAGCAGTTCCCGGGGGACTAGCGGCCGCGAGCAGTACTTC.

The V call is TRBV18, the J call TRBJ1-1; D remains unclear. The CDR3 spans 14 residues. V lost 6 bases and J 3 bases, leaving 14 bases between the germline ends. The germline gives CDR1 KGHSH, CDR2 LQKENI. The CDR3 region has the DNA TGTGCCAGCTCGCGAGCTACAGTGGACACTGAAGCTTTCTTT. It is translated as CASSRATVDTEAFF. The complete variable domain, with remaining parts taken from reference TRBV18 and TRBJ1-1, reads NAGVMQNPRHLVRRRGQEARLRCSPMKGHSHVYWYRQLPEEGLKFMVYLQKENIIDESGMPKERFSAEFPKEGPSILRIQQVVRGDSAAYFCASSRATVDTEAFFGQGTRLTVV.

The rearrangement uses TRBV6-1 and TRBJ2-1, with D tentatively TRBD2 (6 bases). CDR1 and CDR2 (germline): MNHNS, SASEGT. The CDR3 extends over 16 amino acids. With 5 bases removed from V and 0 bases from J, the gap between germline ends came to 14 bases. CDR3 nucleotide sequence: TGTGCCAGCAGTCAAGGGGACGGGAGCTCCTACAATGAGCAGTTCTTC. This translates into CASSQGDGSSYNEQFF.

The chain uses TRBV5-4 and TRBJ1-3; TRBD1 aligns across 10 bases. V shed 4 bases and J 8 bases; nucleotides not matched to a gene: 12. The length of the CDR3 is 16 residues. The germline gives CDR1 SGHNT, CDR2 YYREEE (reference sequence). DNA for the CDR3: TGTGCCAGCAGCCCTGGGACAGGGGTTGGAATAGACACCATATATTTT. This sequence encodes CASSPGTGVGIDTIYF.

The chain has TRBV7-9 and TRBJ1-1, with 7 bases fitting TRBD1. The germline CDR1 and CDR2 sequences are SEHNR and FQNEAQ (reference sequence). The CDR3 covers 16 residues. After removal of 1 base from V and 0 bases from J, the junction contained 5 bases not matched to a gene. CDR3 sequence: CASSLGDRDLNTEAFF. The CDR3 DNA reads TGTGCCAGCAGCTTAGGGGACAGAGACCTGAACACTGAAGCTTTCTTT.

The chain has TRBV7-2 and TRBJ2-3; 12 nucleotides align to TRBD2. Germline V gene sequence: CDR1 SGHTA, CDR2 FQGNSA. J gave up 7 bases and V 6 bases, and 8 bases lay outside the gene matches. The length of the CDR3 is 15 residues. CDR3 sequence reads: CASSAGLAGGYTQYF. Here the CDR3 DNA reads TGTGCCAGCAGTGCGGGACTAGCGGGCGGGTATACGCAGTATTTT.

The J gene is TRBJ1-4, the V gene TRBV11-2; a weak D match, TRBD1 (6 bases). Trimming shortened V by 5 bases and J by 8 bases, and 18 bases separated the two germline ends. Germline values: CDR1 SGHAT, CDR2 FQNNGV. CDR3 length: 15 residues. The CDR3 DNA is TGTGCCAGCAGCAGAGCGGGGGGCTCTTTGGAAAAACTGTTTTTT. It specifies CASSRAGGSLEKLFF.

The CDR3 coding sequence is TGCAGCACCCGGACAGGGTACCCCTACGAGCAGTACTTC. Translated: CSTRTGYPYEQYF. J is TRBJ2-7 and V is TRBV29-1, with 8 positions matching TRBD1. Per germline, CDR1 SQVTM and CDR2 ANQGSEA. Trimming at V came to 8 bases and at J to 2 bases, leaving 8 bases not matched to a gene. This CDR3 has 13 amino acids.

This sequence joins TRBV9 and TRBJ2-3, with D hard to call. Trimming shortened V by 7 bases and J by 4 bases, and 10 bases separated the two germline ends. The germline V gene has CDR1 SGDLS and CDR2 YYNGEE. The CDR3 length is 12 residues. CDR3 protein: CASAVAADTQYF. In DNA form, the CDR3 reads TGTGCCAGCGCAGTAGCCGCAGATACGCAGTATTTT.

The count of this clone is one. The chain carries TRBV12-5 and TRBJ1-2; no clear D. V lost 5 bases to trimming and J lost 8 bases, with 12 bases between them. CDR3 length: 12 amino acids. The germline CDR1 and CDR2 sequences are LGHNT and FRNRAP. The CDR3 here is CASGPIGKGYTF. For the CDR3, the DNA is TGTGCTAGTGGTCCGATCGGGAAAGGCTACACCTTC.

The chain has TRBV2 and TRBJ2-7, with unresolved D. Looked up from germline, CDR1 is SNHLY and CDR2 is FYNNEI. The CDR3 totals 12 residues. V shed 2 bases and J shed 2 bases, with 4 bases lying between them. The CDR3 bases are TGTGCCAGCAGTGAAACGGCCTACGAGCAGTACTTC. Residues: CASSETAYEQYF.

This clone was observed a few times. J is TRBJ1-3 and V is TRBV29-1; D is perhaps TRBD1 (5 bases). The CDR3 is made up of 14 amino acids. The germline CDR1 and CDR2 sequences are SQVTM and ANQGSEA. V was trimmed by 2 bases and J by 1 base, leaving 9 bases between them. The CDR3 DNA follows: TGCAGCGTTGAACAGGGAAGGTCTGGAAACACCATATATTTT. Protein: CSVEQGRSGNTIYF. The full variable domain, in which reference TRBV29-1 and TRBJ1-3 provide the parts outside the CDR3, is SAVISQKPSRDICQRGTSLTIQCQVDSQVTMMFWYRQQPGQSLTLIATANQGSEATYESGFVIDKFPISRPNLTFSTLTVSNMSPEDSSIYLCSVEQGRSGNTIYFGEGSWLTVV.

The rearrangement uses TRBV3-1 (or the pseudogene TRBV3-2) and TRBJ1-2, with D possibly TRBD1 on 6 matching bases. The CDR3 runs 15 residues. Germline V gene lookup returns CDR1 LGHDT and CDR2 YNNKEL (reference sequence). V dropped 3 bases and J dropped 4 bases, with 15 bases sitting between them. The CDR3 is CASSHYRALTYGYTF. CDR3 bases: TGTGCCAGCAGCCATTACAGGGCCTTAACCTATGGCTACACCTTC.

CDR3 in amino acids: CASSQEASGGAHVPDTQYF. DNA of the CDR3: TGTGCCAGCAGCCAGGAGGCTAGCGGGGGGGCACATGTCCCAGATACGCAGTATTTT. The V gene is TRBV4-2, the J gene TRBJ2-3, with 12 bases identical to TRBD2. The trim removed 3 bases at V and 4 bases at J, leaving 14 bases unmatched. The CDR3 is 19 amino acids. The V gene's germline CDR1 is LGHNA and CDR2 YNFKEQ.

The CDR3 region has the DNA TGTGCCAGCAGTGAAGCGGGGGGGGGCTCTCAGCCCCAGCATTTT. Its protein is CASSEAGGGSQPQHF. V and J are TRBV6-1 and TRBJ1-5, with D possibly being TRBD1 (6 bases). Per germline, CDR1 MNHNS and CDR2 SASEGT. Trimming shortened V by 0 bases and J by 6 bases, and 12 bases separated the two germline ends. CDR3 length equals 15 residues.

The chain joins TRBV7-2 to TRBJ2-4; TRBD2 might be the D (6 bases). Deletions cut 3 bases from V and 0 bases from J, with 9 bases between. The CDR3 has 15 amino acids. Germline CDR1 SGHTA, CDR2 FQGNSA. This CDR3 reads CASSLEGLAKNIQYF. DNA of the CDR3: TGTGCCAGCAGCTTGGAGGGGTTAGCCAAAAACATTCAGTACTTC.

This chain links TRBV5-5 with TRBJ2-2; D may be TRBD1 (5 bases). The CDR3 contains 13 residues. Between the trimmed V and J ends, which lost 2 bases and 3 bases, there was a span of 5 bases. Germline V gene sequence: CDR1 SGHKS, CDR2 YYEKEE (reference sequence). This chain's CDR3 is CASSLGDTGELFF. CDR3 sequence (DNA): TGTGCCAGCAGCTTAGGGGACACCGGGGAGCTGTTTTTT.

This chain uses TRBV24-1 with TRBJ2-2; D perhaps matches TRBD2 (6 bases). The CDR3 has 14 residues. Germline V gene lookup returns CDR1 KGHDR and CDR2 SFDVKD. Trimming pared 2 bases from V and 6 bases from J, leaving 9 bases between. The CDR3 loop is CATSDWEVPGELFF. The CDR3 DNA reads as TGTGCCACCAGTGATTGGGAGGTCCCCGGGGAGCTGTTTTTT.

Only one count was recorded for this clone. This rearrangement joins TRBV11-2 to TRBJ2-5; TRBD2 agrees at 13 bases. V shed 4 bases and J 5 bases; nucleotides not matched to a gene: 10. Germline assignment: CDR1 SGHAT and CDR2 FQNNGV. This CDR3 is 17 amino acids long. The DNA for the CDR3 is TGTGCCAGCAGCTCCCGACTAGCGGGGGGTTGGTTGGAGACCCAGTACTTC. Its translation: CASSSRLAGGWLETQYF.

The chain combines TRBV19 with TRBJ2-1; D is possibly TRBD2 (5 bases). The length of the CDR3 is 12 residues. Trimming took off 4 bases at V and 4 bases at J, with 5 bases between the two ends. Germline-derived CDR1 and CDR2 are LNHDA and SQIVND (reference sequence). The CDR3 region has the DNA TGTGCCAGTAGTACGGGGTACAATGAGCAGTTCTTC. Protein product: CASSTGYNEQFF.

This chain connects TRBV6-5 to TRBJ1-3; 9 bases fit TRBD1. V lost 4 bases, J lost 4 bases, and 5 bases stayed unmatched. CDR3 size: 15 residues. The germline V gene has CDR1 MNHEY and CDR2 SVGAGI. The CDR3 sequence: CASSSWTGVGNTIYF. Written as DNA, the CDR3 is TGTGCCAGCAGTTCATGGACAGGGGTGGGAAACACCATATATTTT.

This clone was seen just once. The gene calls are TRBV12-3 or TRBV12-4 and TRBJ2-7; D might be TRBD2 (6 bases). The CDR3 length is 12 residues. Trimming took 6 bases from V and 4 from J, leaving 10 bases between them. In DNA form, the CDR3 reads TGTGCCAGCAGGGGCAGCGGGTACGAGCAGTACTTC. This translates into CASRGSGYEQYF.

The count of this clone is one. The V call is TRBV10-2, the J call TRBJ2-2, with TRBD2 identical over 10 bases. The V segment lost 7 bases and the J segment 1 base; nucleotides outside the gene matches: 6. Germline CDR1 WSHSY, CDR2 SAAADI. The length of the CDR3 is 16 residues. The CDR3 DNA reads TGCGCCAGCACCGCTCGGACTAGCGGGAACACCGGGGAGCTGTTTTTT. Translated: CASTARTSGNTGELFF.

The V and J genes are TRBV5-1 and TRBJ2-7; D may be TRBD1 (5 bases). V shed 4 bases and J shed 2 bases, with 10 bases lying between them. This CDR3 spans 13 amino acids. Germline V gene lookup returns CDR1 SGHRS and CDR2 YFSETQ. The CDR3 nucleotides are TGCGCCAGCAGCCCGGACATCGCCTACGAGCAGTACTTC. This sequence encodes CASSPDIAYEQYF.

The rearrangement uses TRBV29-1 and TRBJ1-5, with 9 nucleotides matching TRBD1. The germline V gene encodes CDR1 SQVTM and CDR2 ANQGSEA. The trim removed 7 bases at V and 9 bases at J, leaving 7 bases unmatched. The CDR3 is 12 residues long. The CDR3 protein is CSAQGTGWPQHF. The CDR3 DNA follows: TGCAGCGCCCAGGGGACAGGGTGGCCCCAGCATTTT. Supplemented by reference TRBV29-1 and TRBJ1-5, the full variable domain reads SAVISQKPSRDICQRGTSLTIQCQVDSQVTMMFWYRQQPGQSLTLIATANQGSEATYESGFVIDKFPISRPNLTFSTLTVSNMSPEDSSIYLCSAQGTGWPQHFGDGTRLSIL.

The CDR3 DNA follows: TGTGCCAGCAGTTTTAGCCCGAGACAGAATCGATACAATGAGCAGTTCTTC. It codes for CASSFSPRQNRYNEQFF. The rearrangement links TRBV27 to TRBJ2-1; tentatively, D is TRBD1 (5 bases). With 3 bases removed from V and 4 bases from J, the gap between germline ends came to 19 bases. Germline V gene lookup returns CDR1 MNHEY and CDR2 SMNVEV (reference sequence). The CDR3 sequence is 17 residues long.

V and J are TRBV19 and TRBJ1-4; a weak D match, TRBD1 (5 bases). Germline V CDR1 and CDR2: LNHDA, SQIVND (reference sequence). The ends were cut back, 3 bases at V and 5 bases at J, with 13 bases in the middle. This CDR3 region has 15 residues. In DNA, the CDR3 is TGTGCCAGTAGTATCGGGGGACTGTCAAATGAAAAACTGTTTTTT. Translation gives CASSIGGLSNEKLFF.